This T cell receptor beta chain came from a study of OX40 agonist ivuxolimab in advanced cancers. Study-level information: Head and neck, renal cell, melanoma or hepatocellular carcinoma were the cancers that dose-escalation patients had. Study-level results: Among the lowest peripheral clonal expansion occurred in 0.1-3.0 mg/kg partial responders.

Germline CDR1 is ENHRY and CDR2 is SYGVKD. The V gene lost 10 bases and the J gene lost 1 base, with 13 bases spanning the gap. The length of the CDR3 is 13 residues. The repertoire was sequenced with immunoSEQ multiplex PCR; TCRdb's copy has only in-frame clones and lacks some. The sample has 59,000 or so clones, 82% seen once. This clone was seen a handful of times. The antigen remains unidentified. The rearrangement links TRBV10-3 to TRBJ1-1; D gene uncertain. The starting material was CD4+ or CD8+ T cells sorted from blood, obtained in a trial of the OX40 agonist ivuxolimab. The TCR comes from an adult with an advanced solid tumor such as melanoma, head and neck, liver or kidney cancer. The CDR3 sequence: CATSGGWNTEAFF. CDR3 nucleotides: TGTGCCACCTCGGGCGGCTGGAACACTGAAGCTTTCTTT.